This TCR beta chain was recorded in a study of cytomegalovirus exposure and HLA in healthy donors. The V gene's germline CDR1 is MNHEY and CDR2 SVGAGI. This CDR3 contains 14 residues. The ends were cut back, 2 bases at V and 5 bases at J, with 7 bases in the middle. General observations from the study: Most observed TCR sequences were rare, whereas some public TCRs were detected in many donors.

Turning to this clone: Its specificity is not known.

The table came from immunoSEQ multiplex PCR; TCRdb's copy has only in-frame clones and leaves some out. This sample carries over 200,000 clones, over 65% of them seen once, and the ten largest clones take 5.5% to 7%. Sequenced input: PBMCs. V and J are TRBV6-5 and TRBJ1-6, with D maybe TRBD1 (5 bases). This TCR was recovered from a woman aged 18-29 years in good health and CMV-seronegative. CDR3 residues: CASSYKGNNSPLHF. In DNA form, the CDR3 reads TGTGCCAGCAGTTACAAGGGGAATAATTCACCCCTCCACTTT.